Below, 31 T cell receptor beta chains from the same sample are listed, as sequenced in a study of patients and donors after allogeneic stem cell transplantation. TCRdb independently ran MiXCR on the RT-PCR reads; one entry per CDR3 protein. This sample yields roughly 880,000 distinct CDR3 sequences, of which roughly 17% are seen a single time; around 5.5% belongs to the top ten. Specimen: blood, either unsorted or a sorted T cell fraction (not recorded which). These receptors all come from a human donor who was either an allogeneic HSCT recipient or a stem cell or donor lymphocyte infusion donor (not recorded which). It is not recorded whose cells these are; they may come from a transplant donor.

This clonotype was counted between two and nine times. The gene calls are TRBV4-2 and TRBJ1-1; 10 positions match TRBD1. Trimming removed 8 bases from V and 4 bases from J; junction bases left unmatched: 1. The length of the CDR3 is 12 residues. Looked up from germline, CDR1 is LGHNA and CDR2 is YNFKEQ. CDR3 nucleotides: TGTGCCAGCGGACAGGGGGTCACTGAAGCTTTCTTT. It codes for CASGQGVTEAFF.

CDR3 coding DNA: TGCAGCCCTGCGCCGAGGGACTGGAAGTACAATGAGCAGTTCTTC. Its translation is CSPAPRDWKYNEQFF. The chain has TRBV29-1 and TRBJ2-1; possible D gene TRBD2, 6 bases. V lost 8 bases and J lost 4, with 21 bases in between. The CDR3 sequence is 15 residues long. CDR1 and CDR2 from the germline V gene are SQVTM and ANQGSEA.

This clonotype has a count of ten or more. The genes are TRBV27 and TRBJ2-3; D is uncertain. Trimming took off 6 bases at V and 6 bases at J, with 7 bases between the two ends. Germline V gene data show CDR1 as MNHEY and CDR2 as SMNVEV (reference sequence). The CDR3 has 11 amino acids. This CDR3 reads CASRRRDTQYF. As DNA, the CDR3 is TGTGCCAGCAGGCGTAGGGATACGCAGTATTTT.

CDR3 nucleotides: TGCAGTGCGATCCGGGACAGCATATCTGGGGCCAACGTCCTGACTTTC. Amino acid sequence: CSAIRDSISGANVLTF. The V gene is TRBV20-1, the J gene TRBJ2-6, with 7 bases lining up with TRBD1. Germline trimming cut 6 bases from V and 1 base from J; bases unmatched to any gene: 9. The CDR3 sequence is 16 residues long. Per germline, CDR1 DFQATT and CDR2 SNEGSKA (reference sequence).

This clonotype occurred a few times. The gene calls are TRBV20-1 and TRBJ2-7; D unresolved. CDR1 DFQATT and CDR2 SNEGSKA come from the germline V gene (reference sequence). V lost 5 bases to trimming and J lost 4 bases, with 12 bases between them. CDR3 length: 12 amino acids. CDR3 DNA: TGCAGTGCTCGTACACTCCGTTACGAGCAGTACTTC. Its protein product is CSARTLRYEQYF.

This clonotype was counted a few times. The rearrangement joins TRBV12-5 to TRBJ2-7; D not resolved. The V gene's germline CDR1 is LGHNT and CDR2 FRNRAP. Trimming left V 7 bases short and J 10 bases short, with 11 bases between. The CDR3 is made up of 10 amino acids. Here the CDR3 DNA reads TGTGCTAGTGCCAACAGCGACCAGTACTTC. Protein product: CASANSDQYF.

This clonotype has a handful of counts. The chain uses TRBV6-1 and TRBJ1-6; D possibly corresponds to TRBD1 (5 bases). Trimming pared 7 bases from V and 9 bases from J, leaving 19 bases between. This CDR3 contains 15 residues. The germline V gene has CDR1 MNHNS and CDR2 SASEGT. CDR3 nucleotides: TGTGCCAGCAATGTGGACCGGGACGTCGGTTCACCCCTCCACTTT. Protein sequence: CASNVDRDVGSPLHF.

There are a few counts of this clonotype. The rearrangement uses TRBV29-1 and TRBJ1-1; 7 bases match TRBD1. CDR1 SQVTM and CDR2 ANQGSEA come from the germline V gene. J was trimmed by 7 bases and V by 8 bases; bases with no gene match: 7. The CDR3 is made up of 11 amino acids. The CDR3 protein is CSLQGGSEAFF. DNA for the CDR3: TGCAGCCTCCAGGGGGGAAGTGAAGCTTTCTTT.

There are a few counts of this clonotype. The gene calls are TRBV7-9 and TRBJ2-3; possible D gene TRBD1, 6 bases. Germline V lookup: CDR1 SEHNR, CDR2 FQNEAQ (reference sequence). The CDR3 runs to 14 residues. The germline V and J ends were trimmed by 5 bases and 3 bases, with 12 bases remaining between them. The CDR3 here is CASSQSRGTDTQYF. The CDR3 bases are TGTGCCAGCAGCCAAAGCAGGGGAACAGATACGCAGTATTTT.

This clonotype was recorded many times. The CDR3 loop is CASSLATEAFF. In DNA, the CDR3 is TGCGCCAGCAGCTTGGCGACTGAAGCTTTCTTT. The gene calls are TRBV5-1 and TRBJ1-1, with D uncertain. Germline CDR1 SGHRS, CDR2 YFSETQ. This CDR3 has 11 amino acids. V was shortened by 0 bases and J by 5 bases, with 2 bases between the two germline ends.

The rearrangement links TRBV9 to TRBJ2-1; TRBD2 matches 15 bases. This CDR3 is 16 amino acids long. Trimming at V came to 0 bases and at J to 8 bases, leaving 3 bases not matched to a gene. The germline V gene encodes CDR1 SGDLS and CDR2 YYNGEE. Here the CDR3 DNA reads TGTGCCAGCAGCGTAGGGACTAGCGGGAGGGGGGATGAGCAGTTCTTC. This gives the protein CASSVGTSGRGDEQFF.

This clonotype has only a few counts. The chain links TRBV7-3 to TRBJ2-5, with 9 bases matching TRBD2. In germline, CDR1 is SGHTA, CDR2 FQGTGA. V lost 6 bases, J lost 3 bases, and 2 bases stayed unmatched. The CDR3 spans 13 residues. The CDR3 nucleotides are TGTGCCAGCAGTCGGACTAGCGAAGAGACCCAGTACTTC. It specifies CASSRTSEETQYF.

The chain carries TRBV5-1 and TRBJ1-4; unclear D gene. There are 14 residues in the CDR3. In germline, CDR1 is SGHRS, CDR2 YFSETQ. V was shortened by 2 bases and J by 5 bases, with 10 bases between the two germline ends. The CDR3 bases are TGCGCCAGCAGCTTTGGCCGGGGAAATGAAAAACTGTTTTTT. Translation: CASSFGRGNEKLFF.

J is TRBJ2-3 and V is TRBV9; 8 bases map to TRBD2. Germline V gene sequence: CDR1 SGDLS, CDR2 YYNGEE. Germline trimming cut 0 bases from V and 4 bases from J; bases unmatched to any gene: 7. The CDR3 runs to 16 residues. CDR3 region: CASSVDRAGEADTQYF. CDR3 nucleotide sequence: TGTGCCAGCAGCGTAGATCGAGCGGGGGAGGCAGATACGCAGTATTTT.

This chain connects TRBV4-1 to TRBJ1-2; D unclear. Trimming cost V 0 bases and J 8 bases, with 7 bases left between them. The germline V gene encodes CDR1 MGHRA and CDR2 YSYEKL. The length of the CDR3 is 12 residues. The CDR3 loop is CASSQDLGGYTF. The CDR3 DNA reads TGCGCCAGCAGCCAAGACTTGGGGGGCTACACCTTC.

This chain uses TRBV15 with TRBJ1-1; 7 bases are a match to TRBD1. The ends lost 5 bases at V and 2 bases at J; junction bases unmatched: 5. This CDR3 is 14 amino acids long. Germline lookup yields CDR1 LNHNV and CDR2 YYDKDF (reference sequence). The CDR3 nucleotides read TGTGCCACCAGCGCAAGGGGGCAAAACACTGAAGCTTTCTTT. Translation gives CATSARGQNTEAFF. Full variable domain (outside the CDR3, taken from reference TRBV15 and TRBJ1-1): DAMVIQNPRYQVTQFGKPVTLSCSQTLNHNVMYWYQQKSSQAPKLLFHYYDKDFNNEADTPDNFQSRRPNTSFCFLDIRSPGLGDTAMYLCATSARGQNTEAFFGQGTRLTVV.

The sample holds many counts of this clonotype. This chain joins TRBV6-2 or TRBV6-3 and TRBJ1-1; D is ambiguous. Trimming shortened V by 2 bases and J by 5 bases, and 6 bases separated the two germline ends. The germline V gene encodes CDR1 MNHEY and CDR2 SVGEGT. This CDR3 region has 12 residues. As DNA, the CDR3 is TGTGCCAGCAGTTACCTGGGGACTGAAGCTTTCTTT. Translating gives CASSYLGTEAFF.

The J gene is TRBJ1-1, the V gene TRBV6-1; D uncertain. This CDR3 has 13 amino acids. V shed 8 bases and J shed 6 bases, with 16 bases lying between them. Germline CDR1 reads MNHNS; CDR2 reads SASEGT. In nucleotides, the CDR3 is TGTGCCAGCGTTCATGAGTGTGGGGCTGAAGCTTTCTTT. Translation: CASVHECGAEAFF.

V and J are TRBV20-1 and TRBJ2-7; tentative D call: TRBD2 (6 bases). V was cut by 6 bases and J by 5 bases, with 17 bases left in between. The CDR3 extends over 13 amino acids. Germline CDR1 and CDR2: DFQATT and SNEGSKA (reference sequence). The CDR3 DNA follows: TGCAGTGCAGGAGGCGGGGTTGGGGACGAGCAGTACTTC. Translating gives CSAGGGVGDEQYF.

The rearrangement joins TRBV27 to TRBJ2-1; 13 bases match TRBD2. Losses at the gene ends were 5 bases for V and 9 bases for J; bases not matched to a gene: 4. The germline CDR1 and CDR2 sequences are MNHEY and SMNVEV (reference sequence). This CDR3 has 14 amino acids. CDR3 in DNA: TGTGCCAGCAGTACTAGCGGGAGGGTGGGTGAGCAGTTCTTC. This encodes CASSTSGRVGEQFF.

The chain joins TRBV15 to TRBJ1-2; D might be TRBD1 (6 bases). The length of the CDR3 is 15 residues. The germline gives CDR1 LNHNV, CDR2 YYDKDF (reference sequence). Deletions cut 0 bases from V and 4 bases from J, with 12 bases between. CDR3 residues: CATSRDQGRVYGYTF. In DNA form, the CDR3 reads TGTGCCACCAGCAGAGATCAGGGGAGGGTCTATGGCTACACCTTC.

This clonotype was counted a few times. V usage is TRBV5-6 and J usage is TRBJ2-3; 8 bases align to TRBD1. Losses at the gene ends were 3 bases for V and 7 bases for J; bases not matched to a gene: 10. Germline V lookup: CDR1 SGHDT, CDR2 YYEEEE. CDR3 size: 15 residues. For the CDR3, the DNA is TGTGCCAGCAGCTACCCGGGACAGGACTCTTATACGCAGTATTTT. Protein: CASSYPGQDSYTQYF.

This clonotype occurred a few times. The CDR3 loop reads CASSPLTGGNGYTF. The CDR3 bases are TGCGCCAGCAGCCCATTGACAGGGGGCAATGGCTACACCTTC. The V and J genes are TRBV4-1 and TRBJ1-2; 10 nucleotides align to TRBD1. Trimming removed 4 bases from V and 6 bases from J; junction bases left unmatched: 5. CDR3 length: 14 amino acids. The germline V gene encodes CDR1 MGHRA and CDR2 YSYEKL.

The gene calls are TRBV7-2 and TRBJ2-7, with TRBD1 matching over 7 bases. Germline CDR1 is SGHTA and CDR2 is FQGNSA. J gave up 4 bases and V 0 bases, and 15 bases lay outside the gene matches. The CDR3 loop spans 18 amino acids. The CDR3 region is CASSLARGGRYFGYEQYF. CDR3 DNA: TGTGCCAGCAGCTTAGCTCGAGGGGGCAGGTATTTTGGATACGAGCAGTACTTC.

CDR3 amino acids: CATSALADTQYF. CDR3 coding DNA: TGTGCCACCAGTGCGCTAGCAGATACGCAGTATTTT. J is TRBJ2-3 and V is TRBV24-1, with D unclear. The ends were cut back, 5 bases at V and 4 bases at J, with 6 bases in the middle. CDR1 is KGHDR and CDR2 is SFDVKD in the germline V gene. This CDR3 spans 12 amino acids.

The rearrangement joins TRBV12-3 or TRBV12-4 to TRBJ2-7; no reliable D call. CDR3 length equals 13 residues. Trimming took off 3 bases at V and 3 bases at J, with 9 bases between the two ends. CDR3 DNA: TGTGCCAGCAGTTTTAGGTTGGACTACGAGCAGTACTTC. Translation: CASSFRLDYEQYF.

This chain uses TRBV18 with TRBJ2-7; D might be TRBD1 or TRBD2, each matching 5 bases. This CDR3 is built from 15 residues. Trimming took off 3 bases at V and 2 bases at J, with 14 bases between the two ends. CDR1 and CDR2 from the germline V gene are KGHSH and LQKENI. Here the CDR3 DNA reads TGTGCCAGCTCACCCTCAACGGGACCGACCTACGAGCAGTACTTC. Protein product: CASSPSTGPTYEQYF. The full variable domain, with the rest looked up from reference TRBV18 and TRBJ2-7, is NAGVMQNPRHLVRRRGQEARLRCSPMKGHSHVYWYRQLPEEGLKFMVYLQKENIIDESGMPKERFSAEFPKEGPSILRIQQVVRGDSAAYFCASSPSTGPTYEQYFGPGTRLTVT.

This clonotype was recorded a few times. V and J are TRBV20-1 and TRBJ1-4; D not resolved. Between the trimmed V and J ends, which lost 5 bases and 8 bases, there was a span of 15 bases. Germline V gives CDR1 DFQATT, CDR2 SNEGSKA (reference sequence). The CDR3 has 13 residues. As DNA, the CDR3 is TGCAGTGCTCCTGCGATCTTCGGCGAAAAACTGTTTTTT. Encoded protein: CSAPAIFGEKLFF.

Ten or more counts support this clonotype. An end of the junction differs from the germline gene, which may be a read error. In DNA, the CDR3 is TGTGCCAGCAGCTTAGCGGGAGTCGCAGATACGCAGTATTTT. Its translation: CASSLAGVADTQYF. The rearrangement links TRBV12-3 or TRBV12-4 to TRBJ2-3; 9 nucleotides align to TRBD2. CDR3 length equals 14 residues.

The chain carries TRBV19 and TRBJ2-7; tentative D call: TRBD2 (6 bases). V lost 4 bases to trimming and J lost 2 bases, with 15 bases between them. The CDR3 is 15 amino acids. Germline CDR1 LNHDA, CDR2 SQIVND (reference sequence). In DNA, the CDR3 is TGTGCCAGTAGTAATAAGTTAGCGGTACCCTACGAGCAGTACTTC. Protein: CASSNKLAVPYEQYF.

The chain carries TRBV20-1 and TRBJ2-1, with D perhaps matching TRBD2 (6 bases). CDR1 and CDR2 (germline): DFQATT, SNEGSKA (reference sequence). The CDR3 contains 14 residues. The ends were cut back, 8 bases at V and 5 bases at J, with 19 bases in the middle. The CDR3 DNA sequence: TGCAGTCAATACCGGGAGATAAGGGACAATGAGCAGTTCTTC. This sequence encodes CSQYREIRDNEQFF.